These T cell receptor beta chains were read from a single sample in a study of CD8+ T cells in alopecia areata. Clones were sequenced by immunoSEQ multiplex PCR, and TCRdb holds only the in-frame ones, with some missing. Of 150,000 or so clones in the sample, around 55% are singletons; the top ten hold more than 4.5%. Sequencing input: CD4+ T cells sorted from blood. The receptor source for this set is a human donor in good health. The CDR3 runs from the conserved cysteine through the conserved F or W. D genes are given only for firm matches. The size entry is marked missing in some rows and otherwise reads once, few, many or a size class.

d_call	v_call	clone_size	j_call	cdr3_aa	cdr3_nt
TRBD1	TRBV5-1	.	TRBJ2-7	CASSNGQGAYEQYF	TGCGCCAGCAGCAACGGACAGGGGGCCTACGAGCAGTACTTC
.	TRBV5-1	few	TRBJ2-2	CASSLMAGDTGELFF	TGCGCCAGCAGCTTGATGGCAGGGGACACCGGGGAGCTGTTTTTT
.	TRBV6-5	.	TRBJ2-5	CATLEGNQETQYF	TGTGCCACCCTCGAGGGGAACCAAGAGACCCAGTACTTC
.	TRBV5-1	few	TRBJ2-5	CASSLEGEAETQYF	TGCGCCAGCAGCTTGGAAGGTGAGGCGGAGACCCAGTACTTC
.	TRBV27	.	TRBJ1-1	CASGDRNTEAFF	TGTGCCAGCGGAGATCGAAACACTGAAGCTTTCTTT
.	TRBV5-1	.	TRBJ1-5	CASSLVGFGQPQHF	TGCGCCAGCAGCTTGGTCGGGTTTGGTCAGCCCCAGCATTTT
.	TRBV2	few	TRBJ2-3	CASSEGLGGDTQYF	TGTGCCAGCAGTGAAGGCCTTGGAGGAGATACGCAGTATTTT
TRBD2	TRBV4-1	.	TRBJ2-7	CASSHPGTSGSGEQYF	TGCGCCAGCAGCCACCCGGGGACTAGCGGGAGTGGCGAGCAGTACTTC
TRBD1	TRBV2	.	TRBJ2-5	CATDREETQYF	TGTGCCACGGACAGGGAAGAGACCCAGTACTTC
.	TRBV6-5	.	TRBJ2-2	CASSYEGDTGELFF	TGTGCCAGCAGTTACGAAGGAGACACCGGGGAGCTGTTTTTT
.	TRBV7-6	.	TRBJ1-2	CASSLGTEAGYTF	TGTGCCAGCAGCTTAGGAACGGAGGCTGGCTACACCTTC
TRBD1	TRBV7-9	.	TRBJ1-1	CASSLWTGPNTEAFF	TGTGCCAGCAGCTTATGGACAGGGCCGAACACTGAAGCTTTCTTT
TRBD1	TRBV30	.	TRBJ2-3	CAWSAHRGGGTDTQYF	TGTGCCTGGAGTGCCCACAGGGGCGGCGGCACAGATACGCAGTATTTT
.	TRBV4-1	.	TRBJ2-7	CASSLSGAAHEQYF	TGCGCCAGCAGCCTATCGGGAGCCGCCCACGAGCAGTACTTC
.	TRBV29-1	.	TRBJ2-7	CSALDYFYEQYF	TGCAGCGCCCTAGATTATTTCTACGAGCAGTACTTC
.	TRBV5-6	once	TRBJ1-4	CASSPRMNEKLFF	TGTGCCAGCAGCCCAAGGATGAATGAAAAACTGTTTTTT
.	TRBV29-1	few	TRBJ2-1	CSVVAHEQFF	TGCAGCGTTGTGGCCCACGAGCAGTTCTTC
TRBD2	TRBV27	.	TRBJ2-7	CASSPGLGGYEQYF	TGTGCCAGCAGTCCGGGACTAGGCGGCTACGAGCAGTACTTC
.	TRBV15	.	TRBJ2-5	CATSGYRVGETQYF	TGTGCCACCAGCGGATACAGGGTTGGCGAGACCCAGTACTTC
.	TRBV29-1	.	TRBJ1-2	CSVEKLGSEVNYGYTF	TGCAGCGTTGAAAAACTTGGGTCAGAAGTGAACTATGGCTACACCTTC
TRBD1	TRBV5-1	.	TRBJ1-1	CASSPGQGMNTEAFF	TGCGCCAGCAGCCCGGGACAGGGGATGAACACTGAAGCTTTCTTT
TRBD1	TRBV29-1	.	TRBJ2-5	CSVRTGGETQYF	TGCAGCGTGAGGACAGGGGGAGAGACCCAGTACTTC
TRBD1	TRBV7-8	many	TRBJ1-3	CASSRDRAGNTIYF	TGTGCCAGCAGCCGGGACAGGGCCGGAAACACCATATATTTT
TRBD2	TRBV5-1	.	TRBJ2-1	CASSPGLAGVRYEQFF	TGCGCCAGCAGCCCCGGACTAGCGGGAGTAAGGTATGAGCAGTTCTTC
TRBD1	TRBV27	.	TRBJ2-1	CASGVMVGTGTNEQFF	TGTGCCAGCGGAGTCATGGTGGGGACAGGTACCAATGAGCAGTTCTTC
.	TRBV6-5	.	TRBJ2-5	CASKRTVQETQYF	TGTGCCAGCAAGAGGACAGTCCAAGAGACCCAGTACTTC
.	TRBV9	few	TRBJ2-5	CASSVRAEETQYF	TGTGCCAGCAGCGTACGAGCGGAAGAGACCCAGTACTTC
.	TRBV28	.	TRBJ2-3	CASSQEGEYTDTQYF	TGTGCCAGCAGTCAAGAGGGGGAGTACACAGATACGCAGTATTTT
.	TRBV5-1	.	TRBJ2-7	CASSAGQLYEQYF	TGCGCCAGCAGCGCCGGACAGCTATACGAGCAGTACTTC
.	TRBV25-1	.	TRBJ2-7	CASSVSYEQYF	TGTGCCAGCAGTGTAAGCTACGAGCAGTACTTC
TRBD1	TRBV5-1	few	TRBJ2-7	CASSLGQGNVGEQYF	TGCGCCAGCAGCCTGGGACAGGGCAACGTTGGTGAGCAGTACTTC
.	TRBV6-5	.	TRBJ2-2	CASSYGRANTGELFF	TGTGCCAGCAGTTACGGCAGGGCGAACACCGGGGAGCTGTTTTTT
.	TRBV19	.	TRBJ2-3	CASSRSGLWTPDTQYF	TGTGCCAGTAGTAGATCGGGTCTCTGGACCCCAGATACGCAGTATTTT
TRBD2	TRBV15	few	TRBJ2-7	CATSRVRTSGSLYEQYF	TGTGCCACCAGCAGAGTCCGGACTAGCGGGAGTCTTTACGAGCAGTACTTC
.	TRBV7-9	.	TRBJ1-5	CASSPPGAGNQPQHF	TGTGCCAGCAGCCCACCGGGGGCAGGGAATCAGCCCCAGCATTTT
.	TRBV29-1	.	TRBJ1-2	CSVELGGTYPNF	TGCAGCGTTGAACTGGGCGGCACCTACCCAAACTTC
.	TRBV5-6	.	TRBJ2-5	CASSDRGAGETQYF	TGTGCCAGCAGCGACCGAGGAGCCGGGGAGACCCAGTACTTC
.	TRBV29-1	few	TRBJ1-5	CSVGGGNQPQHF	TGCAGCGTTGGAGGGGGAAATCAGCCCCAGCATTTT
TRBD1	TRBV6-6	.	TRBJ2-2	CASSTNRGAGELFF	TGTGCCAGCAGTACTAACAGGGGCGCCGGGGAGCTGTTTTTT
.	TRBV5-1	.	TRBJ1-2	CASSLEVAGDGYTF	TGCGCCAGCAGCTTGGAGGTGGCGGGAGATGGCTACACCTTC
.	TRBV4-1	once	TRBJ2-5	CASSQVPGTETQYF	TGCGCCAGCAGCCAAGTCCCGGGAACAGAGACCCAGTACTTC